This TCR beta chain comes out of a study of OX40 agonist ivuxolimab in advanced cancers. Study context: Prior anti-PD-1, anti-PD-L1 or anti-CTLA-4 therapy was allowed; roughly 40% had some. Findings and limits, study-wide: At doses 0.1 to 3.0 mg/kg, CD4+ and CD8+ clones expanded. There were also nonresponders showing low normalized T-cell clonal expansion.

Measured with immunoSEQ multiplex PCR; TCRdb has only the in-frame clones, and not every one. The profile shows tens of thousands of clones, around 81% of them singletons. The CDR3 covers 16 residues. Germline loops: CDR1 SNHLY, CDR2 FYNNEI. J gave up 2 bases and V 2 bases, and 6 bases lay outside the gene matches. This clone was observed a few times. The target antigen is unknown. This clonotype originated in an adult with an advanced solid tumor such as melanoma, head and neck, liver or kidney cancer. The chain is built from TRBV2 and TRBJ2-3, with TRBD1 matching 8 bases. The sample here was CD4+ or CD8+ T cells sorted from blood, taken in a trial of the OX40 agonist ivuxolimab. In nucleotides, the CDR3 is TGTGCCAGCAGTGAAAACAGGGGGTTAACCACAGATACGCAGTATTTT. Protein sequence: CASSENRGLTTDTQYF.